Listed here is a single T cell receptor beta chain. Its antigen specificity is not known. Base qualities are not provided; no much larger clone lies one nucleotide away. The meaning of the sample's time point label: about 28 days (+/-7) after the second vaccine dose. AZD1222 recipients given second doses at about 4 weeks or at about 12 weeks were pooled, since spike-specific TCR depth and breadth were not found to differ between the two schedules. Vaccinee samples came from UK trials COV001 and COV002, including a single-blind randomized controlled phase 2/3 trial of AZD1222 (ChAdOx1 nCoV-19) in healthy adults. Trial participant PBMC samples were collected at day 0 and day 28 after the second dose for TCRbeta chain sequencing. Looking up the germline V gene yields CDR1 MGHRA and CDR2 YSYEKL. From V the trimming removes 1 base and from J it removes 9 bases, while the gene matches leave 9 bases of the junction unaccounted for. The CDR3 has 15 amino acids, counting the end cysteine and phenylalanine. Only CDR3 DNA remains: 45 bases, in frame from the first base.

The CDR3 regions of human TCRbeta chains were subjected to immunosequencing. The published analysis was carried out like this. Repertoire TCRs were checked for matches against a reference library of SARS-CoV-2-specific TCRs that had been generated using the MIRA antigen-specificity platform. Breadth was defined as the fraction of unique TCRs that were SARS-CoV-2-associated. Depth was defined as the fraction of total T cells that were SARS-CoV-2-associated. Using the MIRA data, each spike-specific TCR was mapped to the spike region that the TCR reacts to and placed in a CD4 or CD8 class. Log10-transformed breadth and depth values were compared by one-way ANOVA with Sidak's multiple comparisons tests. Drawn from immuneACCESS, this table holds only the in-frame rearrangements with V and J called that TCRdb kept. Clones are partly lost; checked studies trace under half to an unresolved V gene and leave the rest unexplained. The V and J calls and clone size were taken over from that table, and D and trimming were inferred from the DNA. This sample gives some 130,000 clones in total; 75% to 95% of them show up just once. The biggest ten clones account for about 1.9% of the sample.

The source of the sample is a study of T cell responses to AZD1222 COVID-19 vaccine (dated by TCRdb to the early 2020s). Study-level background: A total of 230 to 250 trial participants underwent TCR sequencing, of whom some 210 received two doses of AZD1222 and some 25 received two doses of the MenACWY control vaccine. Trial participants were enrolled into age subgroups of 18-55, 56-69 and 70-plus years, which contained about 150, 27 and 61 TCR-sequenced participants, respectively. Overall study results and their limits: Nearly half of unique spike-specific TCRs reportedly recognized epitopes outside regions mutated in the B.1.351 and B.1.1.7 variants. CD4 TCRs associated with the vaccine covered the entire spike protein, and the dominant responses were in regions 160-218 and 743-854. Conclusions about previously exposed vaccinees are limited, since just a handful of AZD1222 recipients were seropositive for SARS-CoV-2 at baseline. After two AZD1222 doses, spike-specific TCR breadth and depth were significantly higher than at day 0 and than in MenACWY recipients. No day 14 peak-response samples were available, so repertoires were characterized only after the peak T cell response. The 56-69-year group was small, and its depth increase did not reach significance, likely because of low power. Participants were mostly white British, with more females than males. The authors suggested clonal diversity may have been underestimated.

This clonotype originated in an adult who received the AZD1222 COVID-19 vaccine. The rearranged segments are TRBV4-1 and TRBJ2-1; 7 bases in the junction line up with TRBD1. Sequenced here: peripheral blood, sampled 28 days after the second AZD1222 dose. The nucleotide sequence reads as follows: TGCGCCAGCAGCCAAGCAGGGCAGGGGGTGGGTGAGCAGTTCTTC. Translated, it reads CASSQAGQGVGEQFF.